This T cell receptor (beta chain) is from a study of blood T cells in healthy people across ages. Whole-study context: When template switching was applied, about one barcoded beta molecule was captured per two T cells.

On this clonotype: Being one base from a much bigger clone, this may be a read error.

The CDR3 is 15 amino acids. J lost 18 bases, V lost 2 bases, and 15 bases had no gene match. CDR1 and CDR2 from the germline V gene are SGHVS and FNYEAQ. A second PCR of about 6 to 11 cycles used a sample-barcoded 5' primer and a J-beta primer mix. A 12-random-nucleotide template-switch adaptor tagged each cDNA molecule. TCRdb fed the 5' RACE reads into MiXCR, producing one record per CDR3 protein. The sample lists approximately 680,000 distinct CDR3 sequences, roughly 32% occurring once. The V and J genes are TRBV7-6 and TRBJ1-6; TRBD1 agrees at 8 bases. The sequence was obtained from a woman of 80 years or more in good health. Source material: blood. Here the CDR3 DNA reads TGTGCCAGCAGCTTACGATTGGACAGGGAAAGCCCGCGCCACTTT. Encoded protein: CASSLRLDRESPRHF.